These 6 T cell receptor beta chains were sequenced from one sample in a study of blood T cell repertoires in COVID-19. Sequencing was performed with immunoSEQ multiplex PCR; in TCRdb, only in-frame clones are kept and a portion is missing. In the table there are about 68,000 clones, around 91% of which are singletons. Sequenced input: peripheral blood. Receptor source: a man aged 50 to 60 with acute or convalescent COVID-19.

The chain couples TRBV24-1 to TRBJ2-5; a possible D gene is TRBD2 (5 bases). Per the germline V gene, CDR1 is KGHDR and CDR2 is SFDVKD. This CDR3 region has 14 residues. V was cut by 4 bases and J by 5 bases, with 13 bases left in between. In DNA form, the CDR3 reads TGTGCCACCAGTGAATCAACGAGGGAGGAGACCCAGTACTTC. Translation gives CATSESTREETQYF.

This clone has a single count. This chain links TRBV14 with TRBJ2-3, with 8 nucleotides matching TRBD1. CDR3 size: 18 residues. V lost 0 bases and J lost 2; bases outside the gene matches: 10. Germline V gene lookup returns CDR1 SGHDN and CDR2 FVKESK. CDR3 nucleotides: TGTGCCAGCAGCCAAGACCCCCGGGACAGGAGCCTCACAGATACGCAGTATTTT. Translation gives CASSQDPRDRSLTDTQYF. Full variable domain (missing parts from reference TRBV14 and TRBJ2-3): EAGVTQFPSHSVIEKGQTVTLRCDPISGHDNLYWYRRVMGKEIKFLLHFVKESKQDESGMPNNRFLAERTGGTYSTLKVQPAELEDSGVYFCASSQDPRDRSLTDTQYFGPGTRLTVL.

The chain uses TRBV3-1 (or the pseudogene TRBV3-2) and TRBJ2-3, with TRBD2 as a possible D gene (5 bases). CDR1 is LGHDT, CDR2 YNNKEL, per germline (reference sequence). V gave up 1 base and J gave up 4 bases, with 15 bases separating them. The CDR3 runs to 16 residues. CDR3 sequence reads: CASSQAVASGADTQYF. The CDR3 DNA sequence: TGTGCCAGCAGCCAAGCCGTAGCGTCTGGGGCAGATACGCAGTATTTT.

The CDR3 nucleotides read TGTGCCAGCAGTTACACCACCTGGGGCTTGAACACTGAAGCTTTCTTT. Amino acids: CASSYTTWGLNTEAFF. The chain couples TRBV6-5 to TRBJ1-1; a weak D match, TRBD1 (5 bases). The CDR3 has 16 amino acids. The V end was cut by 2 bases, the J end by 0 bases, with 13 bases between. The germline V gene has CDR1 MNHEY and CDR2 SVGAGI.

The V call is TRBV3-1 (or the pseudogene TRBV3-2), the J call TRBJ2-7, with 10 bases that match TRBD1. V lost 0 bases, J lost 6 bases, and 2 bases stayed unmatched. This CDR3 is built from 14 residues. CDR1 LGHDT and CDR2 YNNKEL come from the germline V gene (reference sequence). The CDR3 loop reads CASSQDDRGPEQYF. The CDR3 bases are TGTGCCAGCAGCCAAGACGACAGGGGGCCCGAGCAGTACTTC.

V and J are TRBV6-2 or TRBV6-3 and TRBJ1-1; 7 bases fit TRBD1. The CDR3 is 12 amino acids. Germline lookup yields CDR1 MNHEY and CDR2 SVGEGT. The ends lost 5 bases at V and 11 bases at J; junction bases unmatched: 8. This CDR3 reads CASSTRQGAAFF. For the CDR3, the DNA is TGTGCCAGCAGTACCAGACAGGGTGCGGCTTTCTTT.